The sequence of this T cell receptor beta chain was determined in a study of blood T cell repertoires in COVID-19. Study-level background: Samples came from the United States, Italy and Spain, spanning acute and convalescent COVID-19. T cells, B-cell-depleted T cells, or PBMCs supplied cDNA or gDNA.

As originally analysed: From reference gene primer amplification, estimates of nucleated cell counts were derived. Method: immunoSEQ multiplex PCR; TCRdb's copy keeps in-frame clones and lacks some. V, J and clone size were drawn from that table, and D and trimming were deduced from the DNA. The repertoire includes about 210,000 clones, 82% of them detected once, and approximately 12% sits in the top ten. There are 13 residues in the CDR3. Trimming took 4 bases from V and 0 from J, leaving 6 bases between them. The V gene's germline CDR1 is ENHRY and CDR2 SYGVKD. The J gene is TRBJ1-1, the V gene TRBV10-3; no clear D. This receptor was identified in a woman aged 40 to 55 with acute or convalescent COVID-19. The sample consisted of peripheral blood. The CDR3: CAISGRMNTEAFF. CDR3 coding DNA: TGTGCCATCAGTGGCAGGATGAACACTGAAGCTTTCTTT.